The 18 T cell receptor beta chains below come from one sample, sequenced in a study of T cell responses to AZD1222 COVID-19 vaccine. Data came from immunoSEQ multiplex PCR; TCRdb stores just in-frame clones and leaves some out. The sample gives approximately 76,000 clones, around 88% of which show up once; about 20% is in the top ten. The sequencing here drew on peripheral blood, taken on day 0 of AZD1222 vaccination. The receptors here all came from an adult in good health.

The gene calls are TRBV30 and TRBJ1-6; 7 nucleotides agree with TRBD1. There are 21 residues in the CDR3. CDR1 and CDR2 (germline): GTSNPN, SVGIG (reference sequence). J was trimmed by 0 bases and V by 0 bases; bases with no gene match: 17. The CDR3 spells CAWSVFEGGTARSSYNSPLHF. CDR3 sequence (DNA): TGTGCCTGGAGTGTTTTCGAGGGTGGGACAGCGAGGAGCTCCTATAATTCACCCCTCCACTTT.

The chain uses TRBV7-8 and TRBJ2-7; 12 bases align to TRBD2. Germline CDR1 and CDR2: SGHVS and FQNEAQ. V was pared by 4 bases and J by 6 bases, with 7 bases of the junction left unmatched. The CDR3 totals 15 residues. CDR3 bases: TGTGCCAGCAGCTACCTGACTAGCGGGAGTGGCGAGCAGTACTTC. This translates into CASSYLTSGSGEQYF. Using reference TRBV7-8 and TRBJ2-7 for the parts outside the CDR3, the full variable domain is GAGVSQSPRYKVAKRGQDVALRCDPISGHVSLFWYQQALGQGPEFLTYFQNEAQLDKSGLPSDRFFAERPEGSVSTLKIQRTQQEDSAVYLCASSYLTSGSGEQYFGPGTRLTVT.

The chain carries TRBV24-1 and TRBJ1-2, with D tentatively TRBD1 (6 bases). Germline V gene sequence: CDR1 KGHDR, CDR2 SFDVKD. Between the trimmed V and J ends, which lost 1 base and 4 bases, there was a span of 9 bases. The CDR3 length is 14 residues. CDR3 loop: CATSDLQGRYGYTF. CDR3 in DNA: TGTGCCACCAGTGATTTACAGGGCCGCTATGGCTACACCTTC.

The rearrangement links TRBV6-5 to TRBJ2-7, with TRBD1 matching over 7 bases. In germline, CDR1 is MNHEY, CDR2 SVGAGI. The CDR3 is made up of 15 amino acids. V was pared by 5 bases and J by 1 base, with 8 bases of the junction left unmatched. In DNA form, the CDR3 reads TGTGCCAGCAGTAACAACCGGGACAGATCCTACGAGCAGTACTTC. Amino acids: CASSNNRDRSYEQYF.

The chain has TRBV5-4 and TRBJ2-3; 14 positions agree with TRBD2. The CDR3 spans 16 residues. CDR1 and CDR2 from the germline V gene are SGHNT and YYREEE (reference sequence). The junction had 5 bases not matched to a gene; V was cut back by 4 bases and J by 4 bases. CDR3 amino acids: CASSAGTSGGPDTQYF. The CDR3 DNA sequence: TGTGCCAGCAGCGCAGGGACTAGCGGGGGCCCAGATACGCAGTATTTT.

The V and J genes are TRBV7-2 and TRBJ2-7; D uncertain. Trimming took off 0 bases at V and 1 base at J, with 4 bases between the two ends. CDR3 length: 13 residues. Germline V gene lookup returns CDR1 SGHTA and CDR2 FQGNSA. CDR3 sequence (DNA): TGTGCCAGCAGCTTAGCGGCATCCTACGAGCAGTACTTC. Amino acids: CASSLAASYEQYF. Full variable domain (missing parts from reference TRBV7-2 and TRBJ2-7): GAGVSQSPSNKVTEKGKDVELRCDPISGHTALYWYRQSLGQGLEFLIYFQGNSAPDKSGLPSDRFSAERTGGSVSTLTIQRTQQEDSAVYLCASSLAASYEQYFGPGTRLTVT.

The chain links TRBV19 to TRBJ2-1, with 7 bases aligning to TRBD2. V gave up 11 bases and J gave up 2 bases; unmatched junction bases: 12. This CDR3 has 15 residues. CDR1 LNHDA and CDR2 SQIVND come from the germline V gene (reference sequence). CDR3 nucleotides: TGTGCCGTCTCGGTGGGGGGGACCACCTACAATGAGCAGTTCTTC. Protein product: CAVSVGGTTYNEQFF.

The gene calls are TRBV5-1 and TRBJ2-1; either TRBD1 or TRBD2 may supply D (5 bases each). The CDR3 sequence is 18 residues long. Germline CDR1 and CDR2: SGHRS and YFSETQ. Trimming took off 3 bases at V and 6 bases at J, with 25 bases between the two ends. CDR3 sequence reads: CASSSRDPRFTTFNEQFF. The CDR3 region has the DNA TGCGCCAGCAGCTCCCGGGACCCGAGATTTACTACTTTCAATGAGCAGTTCTTC.

This sequence joins TRBV19 and TRBJ2-1; 10 bases agree with TRBD2. J was trimmed by 4 bases and V by 3 bases; bases with no gene match: 6. Germline V gene sequence: CDR1 LNHDA, CDR2 SQIVND (reference sequence). There are 16 residues in the CDR3. Here the CDR3 reads CASSMVRTSGYNEQFF. Written as DNA, the CDR3 is TGTGCCAGTAGTATGGTGAGGACTAGCGGATACAATGAGCAGTTCTTC.

Here the CDR3 reads CASSPGTDSNQPQHF. The CDR3 DNA is TGTGCCAGCTCACCCGGGACGGATAGCAATCAGCCCCAGCATTTT. This sequence joins TRBV18 and TRBJ1-5; weak D call: TRBD1 (5 bases). The CDR3 has 15 residues. V lost 3 bases and J lost 0, with 9 bases in between. Germline V gene lookup returns CDR1 KGHSH and CDR2 LQKENI.

This chain uses TRBV7-9 with TRBJ2-7; D is undetermined. Germline V gene sequence: CDR1 SEHNR, CDR2 FQNEAQ (reference sequence). Trimming removed 1 base at V and 5 bases at J, with 12 bases between. The CDR3 is 14 residues long. The CDR3 reads CASSLGIGLDEQYF. CDR3 nucleotide sequence: TGTGCCAGCAGCTTAGGTATAGGGTTGGACGAGCAGTACTTC.

This sequence joins TRBV19 and TRBJ1-4; D perhaps matches TRBD1 (5 bases). In germline, CDR1 is LNHDA, CDR2 SQIVND (reference sequence). Trimming cost V 5 bases and J 8 bases, with 6 bases left between them. CDR3 length: 11 residues. CDR3 nucleotides: TGTGCCAGTAGTGGGACGGAAAAACTGTTTTTT. It translates to CASSGTEKLFF.

The gene calls are TRBV29-1 and TRBJ2-3; possibly TRBD1 for D (5 bases). V shed 7 bases and J shed 3 bases, with 14 bases lying between them. This CDR3 region has 13 residues. Germline V gives CDR1 SQVTM, CDR2 ANQGSEA. CDR3 nucleotide sequence: TGCAGCGGACTCCAGGGTGGTACAGATACGCAGTATTTT. This gives the protein CSGLQGGTDTQYF.

The J gene is TRBJ1-2, the V gene TRBV3-1 (or the pseudogene TRBV3-2), with D possibly matching TRBD1 (5 bases). The germline V gene encodes CDR1 LGHDT and CDR2 YNNKEL (reference sequence). This CDR3 is built from 13 residues. Trimming left V 0 bases short and J 4 bases short, with 6 bases between. CDR3: CASSQDQGYGYTF. CDR3 DNA: TGTGCCAGCAGCCAAGATCAGGGCTATGGCTACACCTTC.

This chain links TRBV6-5 with TRBJ2-7; tentative D call: TRBD1 (6 bases). The CDR3 has 14 amino acids. Germline loops: CDR1 MNHEY, CDR2 SVGAGI. V was cut by 7 bases and J by 7 bases, with 20 bases left in between. CDR3 in DNA: TGTGCCAGCACTTTACAAGGGGGAGCGTGGGAGCAGTACTTC. The encoded protein is CASTLQGGAWEQYF.

The chain joins TRBV28 to TRBJ1-5; D perhaps matches TRBD1 (6 bases). Looked up from germline, CDR1 is MDHEN and CDR2 is SYDVKM. The CDR3 spans 13 residues. The V end lost 6 bases, the J end lost 11 bases, and 17 bases lay between the germline ends. CDR3 sequence reads: CASRRDTAQAQHF. The CDR3 coding sequence is TGTGCCAGCAGGCGGGACACCGCGCAGGCCCAGCATTTT.

V is TRBV6-6 and J is TRBJ1-4; D remains unclear. CDR1 is MNHNY and CDR2 is SVGAGI in the germline V gene (reference sequence). With 5 bases removed from V and 0 bases from J, the gap between germline ends came to 16 bases. The CDR3 consists of 17 residues. CDR3 residues: CASSPRSIFATNEKLFF. The CDR3 DNA sequence: TGTGCCAGCAGTCCCCGGAGTATCTTCGCAACTAATGAAAAACTGTTTTTT.

This clone was counted a single time. The gene calls are TRBV28 and TRBJ2-7, with 7 bases lining up with TRBD2. Germline CDR1 MDHEN, CDR2 SYDVKM. The CDR3 is made up of 14 amino acids. The ends lost 5 bases at V and 3 bases at J; junction bases unmatched: 7. In nucleotides, the CDR3 is TGTGCCAGCAGTCTCACTAGCGAGGTCTACGAGCAGTACTTC. This codes for CASSLTSEVYEQYF.